The text below deals with one T cell receptor beta chain. This entry comes from a study of blood T cell repertoires in COVID-19. Assay used: immunoSEQ multiplex PCR; TCRdb lists only in-frame clones, some missing. Among a few hundred thousand clones, 85% were seen once, and the ten largest hold roughly a sixth. The CDR3 loop spans 15 amino acids. Germline CDR1 reads SGHAT; CDR2 reads FQNNGV. V shed 6 bases, J shed 4 bases, and the junction held 8 bases outside the gene matches. Researchers sorted participants into cohorts using their self-reported clinical history. This clonotype was obtained from a man aged 35 to 55 who had recovered from COVID-19. The genes are TRBV11-2 and TRBJ1-3, with 8 nucleotides matching TRBD1. Sequencing was done on a sample of PBMCs or T cells enriched from blood (not recorded which). The CDR3 DNA reads TGTGCCAGCAGACTTACAGGGGGGCAAGGAAACACCATATATTTT. This codes for CASRLTGGQGNTIYF.